The 2 T cell receptor beta chains given below trace back to one sample, sequenced in a study of cytomegalovirus exposure and HLA in healthy donors (dated by TCRdb to 2015 to 2018). Libraries were constructed by the immunoSEQ multiplex PCR assay. For the multiplex PCR, a mixture combining 60 forward primers for TCR Vbeta segments and 13 reverse primers for TCR Jbeta segments was used. TCRdb took this table from immuneACCESS and kept in-frame rearrangements with V and J called. Such tables lack part of the clones; where checked against another copy, unresolved V genes explain under half of the gap, and the rest is unexplained. This sample's table carries roughly 54,000 clones. The ten largest clones represent 12% of the sample. Source material: PBMCs. The source of these receptors is a woman in her 30s in good health and CMV-seropositive.

The rearrangement uses TRBV4-1 and TRBJ2-5, with D unresolved. In germline, CDR1 is MGHRA, CDR2 YSYEKL. V was pared by 4 bases and J by 4 bases, with 13 bases between. CDR3 length: 14 amino acids. CDR3 protein: CASSLTVGAETQYF. CDR3 bases: TGCGCCAGCAGCCTAACGGTGGGCGCAGAGACCCAGTACTTC.

This chain links TRBV9 with TRBJ2-5; D is perhaps TRBD2 (5 bases). Germline loops: CDR1 SGDLS, CDR2 YYNGEE. This CDR3 has 15 amino acids. V lost 3 bases and J 5 bases, leaving 17 bases between the germline ends. CDR3 protein: CASSAASSLRETQYF. The DNA for the CDR3 is TGTGCCAGCAGCGCCGCCTCTAGCCTGAGGGAGACCCAGTACTTC.